Listed below are T cell receptor delta chains from one sample, sequenced in a study of gammadelta T cells in human blood. TCRdb processed the RT-PCR reads again with the CATT caller. Found here are about 570 delta-chain clones, under 50% of them singletons; the top ten hold around a fifth. Sequencing was performed on Vgamma9Vdelta2 gamma-delta T cells from cord blood. These receptors came from a newborn. Each CDR3 is given without its conserved first and last residue. The D gene is left open where the match is weak.

d_call,v_call,j_call,cdr3_aa
TRDD3,TRDV2,TRDJ3,ACDTWSWGTSSWDTRQMF
TRDD3,TRDV2,TRDJ3,ACDTYWGIRSWDTRQMF
TRDD3,TRDV2,TRDJ1,ACDTGGGLYTDKLI
TRDD3,TRDV2,TRDJ1,ACDTVTGGLLQDKLI
TRDD3,TRDV2,TRDJ1,ACDILGYTDKLI
NA,TRDV2,TRDJ1,AWDTGEYTDKLI
TRDD3,TRDV2,TRDJ3,ACDTVLGDTWDTRQMF
TRDD3,TRDV2,TRDJ3,ACDNWGSSWDTRQMF
TRDD3,TRDV2,TRDJ2,ACDKLGDTPALTAQLF
NA,TRDV2,TRDJ3,ACDTVGNRSWDTRQMF
TRDD3,TRDV2,TRDJ1,ACDTRGIVGTDKLI
TRDD3,TRDV2,TRDJ2,ACDWGIPTAQLF
TRDD3,TRDV2,TRDJ2,ACDTYYDPGDTMTAQLF
NA,TRDV2,TRDJ3,ACDTLASWDTRQMF
TRDD3,TRDV2,TRDJ3,ACDTVVLGDEGASWDTRQMF
NA,TRDV2,TRDJ1,ACDWGTDKLI
TRDD3,TRDV2,TRDJ1,ACGHVLGDDDKLI
TRDD3,TRDV2,TRDJ3,ACDTLGERSWDTRQMF
TRDD3,TRDV3,TRDJ1,AFRLVISRLGDTGTDKLI
NA,TRDV2,TRDJ3,ACDTIGVSWDTRQMF
TRDD3,TRDV2,TRDJ1,ACDPLLGDTPLDDKLI
TRDD3,TRDV2,TRDJ3,ACDTVGDIWDTRQMF
NA,TRDV2,TRDJ1,ACDTLGVYTDKLI
TRDD3,TRDV2,TRDJ3,ACDTVLGVRSWDTRQMF
TRDD3,TRDV2,TRDJ3,ACDTWGSSWDTRQMF
TRDD3,TRDV2,TRDJ3,ACDKVLGDTSSWDTRQMF
TRDD3,TRDV2,TRDJ3,ACDTAGILSWDTRQMF
TRDD3,TRDV2,TRDJ2,ACDTLLGDTLTAQLF
TRDD3,TRDV2,TRDJ3,ACDTVLGDISSWDTRQMF
TRDD3,TRDV2,TRDJ2,ACDILGDTTAQLF
TRDD3,TRDV2,TRDJ3,ACDTGGYTSWDTRQMF
TRDD3,TRDV2,TRDJ1,ACDTVGGYTDKLI